Following are 28 T cell receptor beta chains from one sample sequenced in a study of regulatory T cells in long-lasting Graves disease. CDR3 regions were amplified by Arm-PCR using iRepertoire HTBI primers to build TCR beta libraries. TCRdb passed the multiplex PCR reads through MiXCR, listing each CDR3 protein once. The sample lists 560,000 or so distinct CDR3 sequences, around 16% occurring once. The time point here: newly diagnosed GD, antithyroid drugs for less than 3 months. Generation of the TCR library employed RNA extracted from PBMCs. These data were also filed under a second study, of T cells in Graves' hyperthyroidism and ophthalmopathy.

The material sequenced was peripheral blood mononuclear cells (PBMCs), taken at new diagnosis, from a patient treated with antithyroid drugs. The source of these receptors is a man in his late teens or twenties with Graves disease.

This clonotype was found many times. This rearrangement joins TRBV6-1 to TRBJ1-1; D is possibly TRBD1 (5 bases). Looked up from germline, CDR1 is MNHNS and CDR2 is SASEGT. V was trimmed by 6 bases and J by 4 bases, leaving 15 bases between them. The length of the CDR3 is 14 residues. The CDR3: CASREEGISTEAFF. The CDR3, as DNA: TGTGCCAGCAGGGAGGAGGGGATCAGCACTGAAGCTTTCTTT.

Many counts were recorded for this clonotype. This chain joins TRBV12-3 or TRBV12-4 and TRBJ2-7; 7 bases are a match to TRBD2. J was trimmed by 3 bases and V by 3 bases; bases with no gene match: 2. The CDR3 contains 13 residues. CDR3 DNA: TGTGCCAGCAGTTTTGGCGGGGGCTACGAGCAGTACTTC. This encodes CASSFGGGYEQYF.

The chain recombines TRBV6-1 with TRBJ1-1; D is unresolved. Trimming took off 1 base at V and 5 bases at J, with 11 bases between the two ends. The CDR3 runs 14 residues. Germline lookup yields CDR1 MNHNS and CDR2 SASEGT. The CDR3 bases are TGTGCCAGCAGTGAAGAGGGTCTTTGGACTGAAGCTTTCTTT. Translation: CASSEEGLWTEAFF.

The rearrangement uses TRBV7-8 and TRBJ1-1; no definite D call. This CDR3 is built from 13 residues. V lost 5 bases and J 1 base, leaving 8 bases between the germline ends. Per germline, CDR1 SGHVS and CDR2 FQNEAQ. CDR3 protein: CASSPWGNTEAFF. CDR3 coding DNA: TGTGCCAGCAGCCCATGGGGGAACACTGAAGCTTTCTTT.

This clonotype was found a few times. The chain has TRBV12-3 or TRBV12-4 and TRBJ2-3; TRBD2 matches 8 bases. This CDR3 region has 15 residues. After removal of 6 bases from V and 0 bases from J, the junction contained 5 bases not matched to a gene. CDR3 DNA: TGTGCCAGCAGAAGAAGCGGGGGAAGCACAGATACGCAGTATTTT. It is translated as CASRRSGGSTDTQYF.

This chain connects TRBV20-1 to TRBJ1-1, with D perhaps TRBD1 (6 bases). The V gene's germline CDR1 is DFQATT and CDR2 SNEGSKA (reference sequence). Trimming removed 8 bases from V and 4 bases from J, with 17 bases in between. The CDR3 consists of 13 residues. CDR3 sequence reads: CSTYRVGGTEAFF. In nucleotides, the CDR3 is TGCAGTACATACAGGGTAGGGGGCACTGAAGCTTTCTTT.

This clonotype was seen a few times. The chain is built from TRBV2 and TRBJ2-3, with 7 bases aligning to TRBD2. The CDR3 contains 15 residues. Germline values: CDR1 SNHLY, CDR2 FYNNEI. Trimming at V came to 6 bases and at J to 4 bases, leaving 10 bases not matched to a gene. The CDR3 reads CASRGREWNPDTQYF. The CDR3 DNA sequence: TGTGCCAGCAGGGGGCGGGAGTGGAATCCAGATACGCAGTATTTT.

This clonotype was seen more than once but under ten times. The V gene is TRBV9, the J gene TRBJ2-1, with TRBD2 identical over 9 bases. The germline CDR1 and CDR2 sequences are SGDLS and YYNGEE. The CDR3 totals 14 residues. V shed 4 bases and J 9 bases; nucleotides not matched to a gene: 8. Written as DNA, the CDR3 is TGTGCCAGCAGCCCCTCTTCTAGCGGGACTGAGCAGTTCTTC. This translates into CASSPSSSGTEQFF.

This clonotype has at least ten counts. The J gene is TRBJ2-7, the V gene TRBV11-2; 8 bases line up with TRBD1. V was pared by 4 bases and J by 4 bases, with 9 bases of the junction left unmatched. The CDR3 totals 15 residues. Germline V gene lookup returns CDR1 SGHAT and CDR2 FQNNGV. In DNA form, the CDR3 reads TGTGCCAGCAGCTACAGGGCAGGGGGCACTTACGAGCAGTACTTC. It is translated as CASSYRAGGTYEQYF.

This clonotype came up a few times. The chain uses TRBV6-2 or TRBV6-3 and TRBJ2-1, with 11 nucleotides matching TRBD2. Germline-derived CDR1 and CDR2 are MNHEY and SVGEGT. The CDR3 covers 14 residues. Trimming removed 8 bases from V and 3 bases from J; junction bases left unmatched: 3. The CDR3 DNA is TGTGCCAGCCGGGGACTAGCGGTCTACAATGAGCAGTTCTTC. Residues: CASRGLAVYNEQFF.

This clonotype was counted a few times. The rearrangement links TRBV5-1 to TRBJ2-2, with 11 bases lining up with TRBD2. CDR1 and CDR2 from the germline V gene are SGHRS and YFSETQ. This CDR3 region has 16 residues. The junction had 5 bases not matched to a gene; V was cut back by 2 bases and J by 5 bases. This CDR3 reads CASSLTSGRRTGELFF. The CDR3 bases are TGCGCCAGCAGCTTAACTAGCGGGAGAAGGACCGGGGAGCTGTTTTTT.

V is TRBV12-3 or TRBV12-4 and J is TRBJ1-5; D may be TRBD1 (6 bases). The CDR3 consists of 16 residues. V was trimmed by 3 bases and J by 4 bases, leaving 16 bases between them. The CDR3 protein is CASSFAGQLANQPQHF. The DNA for the CDR3 is TGTGCCAGCAGTTTCGCCGGACAGCTTGCGAATCAGCCCCAGCATTTT.

V gene TRBV11-2 combines with J gene TRBJ1-4; 7 bases are shared with TRBD1. Germline V gene lookup returns CDR1 SGHAT and CDR2 FQNNGV. V was pared by 5 bases and J by 0 bases, with 15 bases of the junction left unmatched. This CDR3 has 19 amino acids. CDR3 in amino acids: CASSPGDSQPLATNEKLFF. CDR3 sequence (DNA): TGTGCCAGCAGCCCTGGGGACAGCCAGCCGCTCGCAACTAATGAAAAACTGTTTTTT. The whole variable domain, remainder taken from reference TRBV11-2 and TRBJ1-4, is EAGVAQSPRYKIIEKRQSVAFWCNPISGHATLYWYQQILGQGPKLLIQFQNNGVVDDSQLPKDRFSAERLKGVDSTLKIQPAKLEDSAVYLCASSPGDSQPLATNEKLFFGSGTQLSVL.

On this clonotype: Since a much larger clone is just one base distant, this may be a read error. V and J are TRBV28 and TRBJ2-3; possibly TRBD2 for D (7 bases). The CDR3 totals 15 residues. V lost 5 bases and J lost 3, with 15 bases in between. The germline CDR1 and CDR2 sequences are MDHEN and SYDVKM. The CDR3 here is CASSQEGGGTDTQYF. CDR3 in DNA: TGTGCCAGCAGTCAGGAGGGGGGAGGGACAGATACGCAGTATTTT.

This clonotype was seen a few times. The rearrangement uses TRBV9 and TRBJ2-1; D may correspond to TRBD1 or TRBD2 (5 bases each). The CDR3 is made up of 16 amino acids. The V and J ends lost 0 bases and 5 bases respectively, with 15 bases between them. Germline CDR1 is SGDLS and CDR2 is YYNGEE. CDR3 sequence: CASSVETGTVDNEQFF. The DNA for the CDR3 is TGTGCCAGCAGCGTAGAGACCGGGACCGTAGACAATGAGCAGTTCTTC.

The CDR3 loop is CASSPRGRVGTEAFF. The DNA of the CDR3 is TGCGCCAGCAGCCCCAGGGGGCGGGTGGGCACTGAAGCTTTCTTT. The rearrangement links TRBV5-1 to TRBJ1-1; 8 nucleotides line up with TRBD1. J gave up 4 bases and V 4 bases, and 9 bases lay outside the gene matches. The CDR3 covers 15 residues. Germline assignment: CDR1 SGHRS and CDR2 YFSETQ. Looking up the rest from reference TRBV5-1 and TRBJ1-1 gives the full variable domain: KAGVTQTPRYLIKTRGQQVTLSCSPISGHRSVSWYQQTPGQGLQFLFEYFSETQRNKGNFPGRFSGRQFSNSRSEMNVSTLELGDSALYLCASSPRGRVGTEAFFGQGTRLTVV.

The chain combines TRBV27 with TRBJ1-2; D may be TRBD1 (6 bases). This CDR3 is 14 amino acids long. The V gene lost 2 bases and the J gene lost 3 bases, with 10 bases spanning the gap. Germline V gene sequence: CDR1 MNHEY, CDR2 SMNVEV (reference sequence). The CDR3 DNA reads TGTGCCAGCAGTTTAATCTCAGGGGACTATGGCTACACCTTC. Its translation is CASSLISGDYGYTF.

J is TRBJ1-1 and V is TRBV25-1; 7 bases are a match to TRBD1. This CDR3 has 14 amino acids. Germline V gene data show CDR1 as MGHDK and CDR2 as SYGVNS. V lost 4 bases, J lost 4 bases, and 6 bases stayed unmatched. The CDR3 reads CASSVGTGVTEAFF. DNA of the CDR3: TGTGCCAGCAGTGTAGGCACAGGGGTCACTGAAGCTTTCTTT.

Notes on this clonotype: A far bigger clonotype differs at one base, so this is likely a read error. The V gene is TRBV28, the J gene TRBJ2-3; no reliable D call. The J call may not be correct, given that the DNA end is closer to TRBJ2-1. CDR1 MDHEN and CDR2 SYDVKM come from the germline V gene. This CDR3 has 17 amino acids. CDR3 nucleotide sequence: TGTGCCAGCAGTCTCGGGCAGGTGGGGTCCTGGTCCGACGAGCAGTTCTTC. It translates to CASSLGQVGSWSDEQFF.

The V gene is TRBV25-1, the J gene TRBJ1-3; perhaps TRBD1 as D (6 bases). V lost 4 bases to trimming and J lost 2 bases, with 9 bases between them. Germline V lookup: CDR1 MGHDK, CDR2 SYGVNS. There are 14 residues in the CDR3. The CDR3 reads CASSGDIPGNTIYF. CDR3 nucleotide sequence: TGTGCCAGCAGTGGGGACATTCCTGGAAACACCATATATTTT.

The table lists this clonotype with many counts. The CDR3 coding sequence is TGTGCCAGCAGCTTAGGCCTAGCGGGGAATGGTTATGAGCAGTTCTTC. This encodes CASSLGLAGNGYEQFF. The chain carries TRBV7-6 and TRBJ2-1, with 9 bases fitting TRBD2. The junction had 9 bases not matched to a gene; V was cut back by 1 base and J by 8 bases. The CDR3 sequence is 16 residues long. CDR1 SGHVS and CDR2 FNYEAQ come from the germline V gene.

This clonotype was observed many times. The gene calls are TRBV30 and TRBJ2-7; D perhaps matches TRBD2 (6 bases). The CDR3 runs 14 residues. The germline V gene has CDR1 GTSNPN and CDR2 SVGIG (reference sequence). Trimming took off 2 bases at V and 0 bases at J, with 11 bases between the two ends. The CDR3 sequence: CAWSRGGVSYEQYF. The CDR3 nucleotides are TGTGCCTGGAGTCGGGGCGGGGTCTCCTACGAGCAGTACTTC.

The V and J genes are TRBV19 and TRBJ2-1; 16 nucleotides line up with TRBD2. This CDR3 contains 15 residues. Trimming removed 9 bases from V and 9 bases from J; junction bases left unmatched: 8. From germline, CDR1 is LNHDA and CDR2 SQIVND (reference sequence). CDR3 DNA: TGTGCCAGCCACGGGACTAGCGGGAGGGGCGGTGAGCAGTTCTTC. This gives the protein CASHGTSGRGGEQFF.

Of note for this clonotype: Since a much larger clone is just one base distant, this may be a read error. The genes are TRBV30 and TRBJ1-2, with D perhaps TRBD1 (5 bases). V dropped 2 bases and J dropped 1 base, with 11 bases sitting between them. Germline CDR1 reads GTSNPN; CDR2 reads SVGIG (reference sequence). CDR3 size: 14 residues. The DNA for the CDR3 is TGTGCCTGGAGTATGGGGGGACTTAACTATGGCTACACCTTC. Its protein product is CAWSMGGLNYGYTF.

This chain links TRBV4-2 with TRBJ2-7; possibly TRBD2 for D (5 bases). This CDR3 spans 17 amino acids. Trimming cost V 1 base and J 1 base, with 17 bases left between them. From germline, CDR1 is LGHNA and CDR2 YNFKEQ. The CDR3 DNA reads as TGTGCCAGCAGCCAAGGCGATGCCGGACTGATTTCCTACGAGCAGTACTTC. Protein sequence: CASSQGDAGLISYEQYF.

This clonotype was seen only a few times. The chain uses TRBV7-3 and TRBJ2-3; TRBD2 matches at 10 bases. The V gene's germline CDR1 is SGHTA and CDR2 FQGTGA. The CDR3 is 14 residues long. V was pared by 5 bases and J by 7 bases, with 6 bases of the junction left unmatched. CDR3 in amino acids: CASSQSGRGNTQYF. As DNA, the CDR3 is TGTGCCAGCAGCCAAAGCGGGAGGGGGAATACGCAGTATTTT.

This clonotype was seen more than once but under ten times. A much larger clonotype is one base distant, so this may be a read error. The chain couples TRBV12-3 or TRBV12-4 to TRBJ1-1; TRBD1 agrees at 8 bases. This CDR3 is built from 13 residues. CDR3 DNA sequence: TGTACCAGCGGGGCAGGGGGCAACACTGAAGCTTTCTTT. Protein product: CTSGAGGNTEAFF.

The chain is built from TRBV4-2 and TRBJ2-1; 13 bases map to TRBD2. The germline CDR1 and CDR2 sequences are LGHNA and YNFKEQ. The trim removed 0 bases at V and 15 bases at J, leaving 11 bases unmatched. This CDR3 region has 16 residues. The CDR3 DNA reads TGTGCCAGCAGCCAAGAAGTGGGACTAGCGGGGACAACCCCGTTCTTC. The encoded protein is CASSQEVGLAGTTPFF.